The sequence of this TCR beta chain was determined in a study of response to subunit inactivated influenza vaccine. V was cut by 1 base and J by 5 bases, with 6 bases left in between. This CDR3 is built from 13 residues. Via MiXCR, TCRdb re-called the RT-PCR reads, giving one row per CDR3 protein. The table lists about 540,000 distinct CDR3 sequences, roughly 23% of them singletons. These data also featured in a second study, about T cells expressing NK-cell markers. That study adds: Production of TCR beta cDNA relied on 5'RACE template switching with UMIs. In several donors, dominant clonotypes made up about 28.3-65% of CD3+CD56-NKG2C+ cells. Whether the expanded NKG2C+ T cell clones recognized HCMV remained unclear.

The specimen was CD4+ T cells sorted from PBMCs, collected about 12 days after vaccination. The clonotype originates from a man aged 50 to 59 who received an inactivated influenza vaccine. The J gene is TRBJ1-5, the V gene TRBV12-3 or TRBV12-4; D ambiguous. The CDR3 bases are TGTGCCAGCAGTTTAGGCAGCCATCAGCCCCAGCATTTT. The encoded protein is CASSLGSHQPQHF.